This T cell receptor (beta chain) was captured by sequencing in a study of identifying expanded T cells in peripheral blood. Trimming pared 4 bases from V and 2 bases from J, leaving 7 bases between. The CDR3 length is 13 residues. CDR1 is SGHNT, CDR2 YYREEE, per germline (reference sequence). Profiled with immunoSEQ multiplex PCR; TCRdb holds only in-frame clones, not every one. The table includes around 66,000 clones, 70% to 90% detected once. The clonotype was recovered from a person aged 18 to 75 in good health. The specimen sequenced was blood. The chain recombines TRBV5-4 with TRBJ2-1; D is unclear. The CDR3 spells CASSRAPYNEQFF. For the CDR3, the DNA is TGTGCCAGCAGCAGGGCCCCCTACAATGAGCAGTTCTTC.